The 8 T cell receptor beta chains given below trace back to one sample, sequenced in a study of cytomegalovirus exposure and HLA in healthy donors. The table came from immunoSEQ multiplex PCR; TCRdb's copy has only in-frame clones and leaves some out. In the table there are roughly 100,000 clones, around 86% of which are singletons. The sequenced sample was PBMCs. These receptors came from a woman younger than 35 in good health and CMV-seropositive.

The J gene is TRBJ1-6, the V gene TRBV27, with a weak D call TRBD1 (6 bases). Between the trimmed V and J ends, which lost 5 bases and 7 bases, there was a span of 15 bases. CDR3 size: 15 residues. Germline-derived CDR1 and CDR2 are MNHEY and SMNVEV (reference sequence). The CDR3: CASSKQGVGNSPLHF. The DNA of the CDR3 is TGTGCCAGCAGTAAACAGGGAGTTGGGAATTCACCCCTCCACTTT.

The chain carries TRBV6-1 and TRBJ2-5; TRBD1 matches 7 bases. Losses at the gene ends were 6 bases for V and 1 base for J; bases not matched to a gene: 8. Germline V CDR1 and CDR2: MNHNS, SASEGT. The CDR3 covers 15 residues. The CDR3 loop is CASRARGPFQETQYF. Written as DNA, the CDR3 is TGTGCCAGCAGGGCAAGGGGGCCGTTCCAAGAGACCCAGTACTTC.

Note on this clone: This CDR3 is also generated by other DNA sequences in the sample. The gene calls are TRBV18 and TRBJ2-1; 7 bases agree with TRBD2. Unmatched junction bases numbered 2, after V lost 0 bases and J lost 0 bases. Germline-derived CDR1 and CDR2 are KGHSH and LQKENI. The CDR3 length is 16 residues. CDR3 sequence (DNA): TGTGCCAGCTCACCACCGGGGGGGAGCTCCTACAATGAGCAGTTCTTC. This gives the protein CASSPPGGSSYNEQFF.

The CDR3 DNA reads as TGTGCCAGCAGCTTAACAGGGTATGATGTCTATGGCTACACCTTC. This translates into CASSLTGYDVYGYTF. The chain has TRBV7-8 and TRBJ1-2, with D maybe TRBD1 (6 bases). The CDR3 consists of 15 residues. The ends were cut back, 2 bases at V and 4 bases at J, with 14 bases in the middle. In germline, CDR1 is SGHVS, CDR2 FQNEAQ.

This sequence joins TRBV4-1 and TRBJ1-4; tentative D call: TRBD1 (5 bases). V was trimmed by 1 base and J by 7 bases, leaving 19 bases between them. CDR3 length: 17 amino acids. Germline values: CDR1 MGHRA, CDR2 YSYEKL. The CDR3: CASSQGQGKEFGEKLFF. DNA for the CDR3: TGCGCCAGCAGCCAAGGGCAGGGTAAGGAATTTGGTGAAAAACTGTTTTTT.

The chain couples TRBV13 to TRBJ2-5; 7 bases map to TRBD1. The CDR3 length is 16 residues. Losses at the gene ends were 3 bases for V and 2 bases for J; bases not matched to a gene: 9. Germline V CDR1 and CDR2: PRHDT, FYEKMQ (reference sequence). The DNA for the CDR3 is TGTGCCAGCAGCTTTGAGCCCGGGACAGATCAAGAGACCCAGTACTTC. Amino acid sequence: CASSFEPGTDQETQYF.

This clone was detected only a few times. V usage is TRBV28 and J usage is TRBJ1-5, with 7 positions matching TRBD1. The CDR3 is 16 residues long. Germline trimming cut 1 base from V and 0 bases from J; bases unmatched to any gene: 3. Germline lookup yields CDR1 MDHEN and CDR2 SYDVKM. The CDR3 DNA is TGTGCCAGCAGTTTATCGGGGACAGATAGCAATCAGCCCCAGCATTTT. Encoded protein: CASSLSGTDSNQPQHF.

At least ten counts were recorded for this clone. The chain uses TRBV7-6 and TRBJ2-7, with a possible D match to TRBD2 (7 bases). The V gene's germline CDR1 is SGHVS and CDR2 FNYEAQ. Trimming took off 4 bases at V and 9 bases at J, with 13 bases between the two ends. The CDR3 is 12 amino acids. The CDR3 loop is CASSYSAGAQYF. The CDR3 DNA sequence: TGTGCCAGCAGCTATTCGGCGGGGGCGCAGTACTTC.